This T cell receptor beta chain was sequenced for a study of breast tumors, draining lymph nodes, adjacent tissues. Study results and limitations: Tumors had less TCR diversity than lymph nodes, more than nontumor tissue. Findings are consistent with lymph node origin and intratumoral expansion of most tumor T cells.

MiXCR was run by TCRdb on the multiplex PCR reads, yielding one entry per CDR3 protein. Counted here are around 50,000 distinct CDR3 sequences, more than 20% occurring once; the ten biggest clones make up around 8.5%. The table lists this clonotype with many counts. Its cognate antigen is unknown. The germline CDR1 and CDR2 sequences are MNHEY and SVGEGT. V lost 0 bases and J 4 bases, leaving 20 bases between the germline ends. The CDR3 totals 18 residues. The source of this sequence is a female donor with breast cancer. Some clones in this sample may be carry-over from other donors' samples. Sequencing was done on a sample of breast tumor tissue. J is TRBJ2-3 and V is TRBV6-2 or TRBV6-3, with D hard to call. The CDR3 protein is CASSYSSITTITADTQYF. The CDR3 bases are TGTGCCAGCAGTTACTCGTCTATCACAACAATCACGGCAGATACGCAGTATTTT.